These 3 T cell receptor beta chains were sequenced from one sample in a study of blood T cell repertoires in COVID-19. The method was immunoSEQ multiplex PCR; TCRdb's version includes in-frame clones alone and lacks a portion of them. In the table there are approximately 130,000 clones, 81% of which are singletons. Material: peripheral blood. Receptors were obtained from a woman aged 55-69 years with active or convalescent COVID-19.

This clone was detected only a few times. The CDR3 nucleotides are TGTGCCAGCAGCTTGGGGGCAGTTAACTCCTACAATGAGCAGTTCTTC. It specifies CASSLGAVNSYNEQFF. The chain employs TRBV5-4 and TRBJ2-1; D call uncertain. V was shortened by 0 bases and J by 0 bases, with 10 bases between the two germline ends. The CDR3 runs 16 residues. The germline V gene encodes CDR1 SGHNT and CDR2 YYREEE (reference sequence).

The J gene is TRBJ2-1, the V gene TRBV10-3, with unresolved D. There are 12 residues in the CDR3. V was clipped by 2 bases and J by 6 bases, with 5 bases between them. The germline gives CDR1 ENHRY, CDR2 SYGVKD. The CDR3 nucleotides are TGTGCCATCAGTGAGCTAGGCAATGAGCAGTTCTTC. Its protein product is CAISELGNEQFF.

V is TRBV7-9 and J is TRBJ2-5; TRBD1 aligns across 9 bases. In germline, CDR1 is SEHNR, CDR2 FQNEAQ (reference sequence). The length of the CDR3 is 16 residues. V lost 1 base to trimming and J lost 5 bases; unmatched junction nucleotides: 8. Written as DNA, the CDR3 is TGTGCCAGCAGCTTAGATCCGGGACAGGGTCGGGAGACCCAGTACTTC. This sequence encodes CASSLDPGQGRETQYF.